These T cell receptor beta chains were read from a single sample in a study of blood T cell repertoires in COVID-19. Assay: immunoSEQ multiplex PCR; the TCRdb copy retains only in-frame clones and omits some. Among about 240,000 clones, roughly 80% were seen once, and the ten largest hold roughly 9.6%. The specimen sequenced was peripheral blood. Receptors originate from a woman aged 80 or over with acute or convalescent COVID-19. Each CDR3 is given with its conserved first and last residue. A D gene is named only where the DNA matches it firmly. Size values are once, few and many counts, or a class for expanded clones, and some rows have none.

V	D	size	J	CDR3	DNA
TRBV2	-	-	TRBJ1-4	CASSGGSTNEKLFF	TGTGCCAGCAGTGGAGGCTCCACTAATGAAAAACTGTTTTTT
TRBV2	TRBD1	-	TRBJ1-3	CASTRDRGNTIYF	TGTGCCAGCACCCGGGACAGAGGAAACACCATATATTTT
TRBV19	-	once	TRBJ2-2	CASSIDGHYTGELFF	TGTGCCAGTAGTATAGATGGACACTACACCGGGGAGCTGTTTTTT
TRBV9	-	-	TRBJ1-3	CASSDQLVLGNTIYF	TGTGCCAGCAGCGACCAGCTAGTTCTTGGAAACACCATATATTTT
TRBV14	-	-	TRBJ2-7	CASSPDFDEQYF	TGTGCCAGCAGCCCTGACTTTGACGAGCAGTACTTC
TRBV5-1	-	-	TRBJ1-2	CASTAGGGGYGYTF	TGCGCCAGCACCGCCGGGGGTGGAGGCTATGGCTACACCTTC
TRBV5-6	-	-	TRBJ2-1	CASSFRGLGNNEQFF	TGTGCCAGCAGCTTTCGCGGGCTAGGCAACAATGAGCAGTTCTTC
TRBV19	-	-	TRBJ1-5	CASSIGGYQPQHF	TGTGCCAGTAGTATAGGCGGATATCAGCCCCAGCATTTT
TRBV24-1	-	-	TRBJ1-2	CATSDRYYGYTF	TGTGCCACCAGTGACCGGTACTATGGCTACACCTTC
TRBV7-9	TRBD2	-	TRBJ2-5	CASSFPRLAGGETQYF	TGTGCCAGCAGCTTCCCACGACTAGCGGGGGGAGAGACCCAGTACTTC
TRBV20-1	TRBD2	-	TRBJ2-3	CSASSGLAGGRGDTQYF	TGCAGTGCTAGTTCCGGACTAGCGGGGGGGCGGGGAGATACGCAGTATTTT
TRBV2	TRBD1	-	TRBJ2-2	CASRAGQGAAGELFF	TGTGCCAGCAGGGCGGGACAGGGGGCGGCCGGGGAGCTGTTTTTT
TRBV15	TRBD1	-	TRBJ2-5	CATSTGTGGETQYF	TGTGCCACCAGCACTGGGACAGGGGGAGAGACCCAGTACTTC
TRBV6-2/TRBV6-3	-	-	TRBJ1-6	CASSYGAKSSYNSPLHF	TGTGCCAGCAGTTACGGGGCCAAGAGCTCCTATAATTCACCCCTCCACTTT
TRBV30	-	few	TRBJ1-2	CAWSVRGVVGGYTF	TGTGCCTGGAGTGTACGGGGAGTAGTTGGGGGCTACACCTTC
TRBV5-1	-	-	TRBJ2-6	CASNQQFSGANVLTF	TGCGCCAGCAACCAACAGTTCTCTGGGGCCAACGTCCTGACTTTC
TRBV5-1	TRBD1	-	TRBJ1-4	CASSTGQGFEKLFF	TGCGCCAGCAGCACGGGACAGGGGTTTGAAAAACTGTTTTTT
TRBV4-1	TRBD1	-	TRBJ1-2	CASSQTGTASNYGYTF	TGCGCCAGCAGCCAAACCGGGACAGCAAGTAACTATGGCTACACCTTC
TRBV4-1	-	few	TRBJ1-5	CASSPQTGNQPQHF	TGCGCCAGCAGCCCCCAGACGGGGAATCAGCCCCAGCATTTT
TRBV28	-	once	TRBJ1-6	CASTWRAGSPLHF	TGTGCCAGCACCTGGAGGGCAGGGTCACCCCTCCACTTT
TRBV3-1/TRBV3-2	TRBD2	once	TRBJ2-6	CASSHLAGGLSGANVLTF	TGTGCCAGCAGCCACTTAGCGGGGGGACTCTCTGGGGCCAACGTCCTGACTTTC
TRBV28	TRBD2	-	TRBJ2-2	CASSLVLAGGRGELFF	TGTGCCAGCAGTTTAGTCCTAGCGGGGGGTCGCGGGGAGCTGTTTTTT
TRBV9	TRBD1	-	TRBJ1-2	CASSVGTGINYGYTF	TGTGCCAGCAGCGTAGGGACAGGGATAAACTATGGCTACACCTTC
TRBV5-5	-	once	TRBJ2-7	CASSWALGEQYF	TGTGCCAGCAGCTGGGCCCTCGGCGAGCAGTACTTC
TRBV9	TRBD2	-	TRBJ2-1	CASSVESGAVNEQFF	TGTGCCAGCAGCGTAGAGAGCGGGGCGGTCAATGAGCAGTTCTTC
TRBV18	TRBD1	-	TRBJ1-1	CASSPRDRGTMNTEAFF	TGTGCCAGCTCACCTAGGGACAGGGGGACAATGAACACTGAAGCTTTCTTT
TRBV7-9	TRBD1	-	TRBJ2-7	CASSLAGTGAPDEQYF	TGTGCCAGCAGCTTAGCCGGGACAGGGGCGCCGGACGAGCAGTACTTC
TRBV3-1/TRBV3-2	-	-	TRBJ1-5	CASSQPGQPQHF	TGTGCCAGCAGCCAACCAGGCCAGCCCCAGCATTTT
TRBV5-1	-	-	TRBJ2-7	CASTRDFSYEQYF	TGCGCCAGCACCCGGGATTTCTCCTACGAGCAGTACTTC
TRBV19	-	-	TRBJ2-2	CASSPTGNTGELFF	TGTGCCAGTAGCCCGACAGGGAACACCGGGGAGCTGTTTTTT
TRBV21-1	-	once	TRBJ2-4	CASSAGQGAKNIQYF	TGTGCCAGCAGCGCGGGACAGGGGGCCAAAAACATTCAGTACTTC